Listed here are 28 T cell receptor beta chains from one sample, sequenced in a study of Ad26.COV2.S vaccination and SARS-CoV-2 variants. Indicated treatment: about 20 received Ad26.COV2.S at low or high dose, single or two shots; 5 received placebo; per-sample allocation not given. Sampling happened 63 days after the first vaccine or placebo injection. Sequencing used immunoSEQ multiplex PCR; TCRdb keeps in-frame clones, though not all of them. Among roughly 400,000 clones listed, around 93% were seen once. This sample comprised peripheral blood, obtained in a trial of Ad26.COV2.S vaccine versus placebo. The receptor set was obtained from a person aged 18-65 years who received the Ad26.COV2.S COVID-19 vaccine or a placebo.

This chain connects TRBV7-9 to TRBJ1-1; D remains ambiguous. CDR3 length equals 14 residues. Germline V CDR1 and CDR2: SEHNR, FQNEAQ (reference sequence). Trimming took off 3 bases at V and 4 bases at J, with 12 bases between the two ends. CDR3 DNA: TGTGCCAGCAGCTTTGAAGTGCAAGGCACTGAAGCTTTCTTT. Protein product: CASSFEVQGTEAFF.

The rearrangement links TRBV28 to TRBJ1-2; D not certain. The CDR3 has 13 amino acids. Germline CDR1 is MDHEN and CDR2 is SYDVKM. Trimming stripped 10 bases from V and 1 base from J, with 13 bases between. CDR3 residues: CATGLEFNYGYTF. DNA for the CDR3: TGTGCCACCGGGCTCGAATTTAACTATGGCTACACCTTC.

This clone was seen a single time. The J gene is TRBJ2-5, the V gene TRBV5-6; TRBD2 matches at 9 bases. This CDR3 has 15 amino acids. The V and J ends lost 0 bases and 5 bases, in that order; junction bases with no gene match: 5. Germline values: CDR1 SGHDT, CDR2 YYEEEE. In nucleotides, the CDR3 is TGTGCCAGCAGCTTGGAGCTAGCGGGGAGGGAGACCCAGTACTTC. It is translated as CASSLELAGRETQYF.

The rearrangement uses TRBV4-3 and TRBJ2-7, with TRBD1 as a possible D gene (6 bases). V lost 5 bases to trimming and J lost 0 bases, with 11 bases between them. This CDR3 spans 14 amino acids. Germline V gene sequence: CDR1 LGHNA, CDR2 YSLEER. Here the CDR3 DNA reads TGCGCCAGCAGCAATGACAGGCTCTCCTACGAGCAGTACTTC. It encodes CASSNDRLSYEQYF.

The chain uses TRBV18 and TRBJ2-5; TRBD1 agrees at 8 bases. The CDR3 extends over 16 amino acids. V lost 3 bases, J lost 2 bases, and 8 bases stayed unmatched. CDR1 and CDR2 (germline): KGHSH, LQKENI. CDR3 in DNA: TGTGCCAGCTCACCGACAGGGGTGGGTTATCAAGAGACCCAGTACTTC. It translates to CASSPTGVGYQETQYF.

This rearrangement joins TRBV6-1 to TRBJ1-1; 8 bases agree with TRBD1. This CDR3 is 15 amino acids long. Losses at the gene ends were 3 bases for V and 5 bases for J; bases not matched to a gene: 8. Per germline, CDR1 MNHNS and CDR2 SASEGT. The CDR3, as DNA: TGTGCCAGCAGTGACGACAGGGGATTCGGAACTGAAGCTTTCTTT. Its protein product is CASSDDRGFGTEAFF.

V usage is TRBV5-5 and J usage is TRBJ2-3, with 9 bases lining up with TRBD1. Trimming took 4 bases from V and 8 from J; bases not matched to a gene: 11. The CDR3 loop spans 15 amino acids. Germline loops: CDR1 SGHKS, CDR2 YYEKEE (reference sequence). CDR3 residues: CASSPTGQGSGTQYF. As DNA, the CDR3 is TGTGCCAGCAGCCCCACCGGACAGGGGAGTGGTACGCAGTATTTT.

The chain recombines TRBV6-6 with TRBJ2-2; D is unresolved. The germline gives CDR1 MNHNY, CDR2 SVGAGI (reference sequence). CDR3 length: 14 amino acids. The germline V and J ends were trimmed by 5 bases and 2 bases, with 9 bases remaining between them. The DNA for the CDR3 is TGTGCCAGCAGTACCGGACGAAACACCGGGGAGCTGTTTTTT. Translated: CASSTGRNTGELFF.

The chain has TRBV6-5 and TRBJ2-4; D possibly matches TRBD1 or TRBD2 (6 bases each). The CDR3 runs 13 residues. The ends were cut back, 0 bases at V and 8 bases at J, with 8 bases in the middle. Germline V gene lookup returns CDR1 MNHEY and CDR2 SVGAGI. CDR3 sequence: CASSYSRGDIQYF. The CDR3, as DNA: TGTGCCAGCAGTTACTCTAGGGGGGACATTCAGTACTTC.

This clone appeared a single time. The DNA for the CDR3 is TGTGCCAGCAGCAGCGGACAGAACAATGAGCAGTTCTTC. This encodes CASSSGQNNEQFF. The chain carries TRBV9 and TRBJ2-1; tentatively, D is TRBD1 (6 bases). This CDR3 region has 13 residues. Trimming shortened V by 4 bases and J by 5 bases, and 10 bases separated the two germline ends. Germline V CDR1 and CDR2: SGDLS, YYNGEE.

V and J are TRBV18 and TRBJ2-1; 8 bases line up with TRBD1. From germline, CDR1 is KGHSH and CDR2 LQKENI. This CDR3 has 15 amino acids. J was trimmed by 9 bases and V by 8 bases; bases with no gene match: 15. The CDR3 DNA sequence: TGTGCCAGCGGGCCGGGACAGGTGAAGAAGAGTGAGCAGTTCTTC. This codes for CASGPGQVKKSEQFF.

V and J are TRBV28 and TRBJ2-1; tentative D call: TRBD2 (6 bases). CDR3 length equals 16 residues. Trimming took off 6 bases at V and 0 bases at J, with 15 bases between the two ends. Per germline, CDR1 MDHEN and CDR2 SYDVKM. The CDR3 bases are TGTGCCAGCAGGCGCGGGCGGGGAAGCTCCTACAATGAGCAGTTCTTC. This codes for CASRRGRGSSYNEQFF.

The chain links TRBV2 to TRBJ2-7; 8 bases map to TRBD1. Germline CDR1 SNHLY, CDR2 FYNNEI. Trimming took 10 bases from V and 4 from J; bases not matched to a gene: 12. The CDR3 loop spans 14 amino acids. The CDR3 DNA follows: TGTGCCACCCAACCGAGGACAGGGTTGTACGAGCAGTACTTC. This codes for CATQPRTGLYEQYF.

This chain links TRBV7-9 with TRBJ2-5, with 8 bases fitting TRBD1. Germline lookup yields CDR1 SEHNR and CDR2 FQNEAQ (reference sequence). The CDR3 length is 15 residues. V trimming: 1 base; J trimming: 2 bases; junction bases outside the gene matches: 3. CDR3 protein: CASSLGDRHQETQYF. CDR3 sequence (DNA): TGTGCCAGCAGCTTAGGGGACAGGCATCAAGAGACCCAGTACTTC.

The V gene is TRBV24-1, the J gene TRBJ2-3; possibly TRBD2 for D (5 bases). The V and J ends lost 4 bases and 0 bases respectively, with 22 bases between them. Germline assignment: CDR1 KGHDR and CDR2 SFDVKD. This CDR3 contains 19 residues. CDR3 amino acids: CATSDQSRPGFTSTDTQYF. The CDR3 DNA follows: TGTGCCACCAGTGACCAATCAAGGCCGGGATTTACTAGCACAGATACGCAGTATTTT.

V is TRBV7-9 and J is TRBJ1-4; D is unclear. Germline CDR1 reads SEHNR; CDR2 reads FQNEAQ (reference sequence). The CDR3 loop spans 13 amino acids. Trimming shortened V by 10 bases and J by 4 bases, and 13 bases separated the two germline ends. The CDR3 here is CATTPGGNEKLFF. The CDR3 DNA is TGTGCCACCACGCCGGGCGGTAATGAAAAACTGTTTTTT.

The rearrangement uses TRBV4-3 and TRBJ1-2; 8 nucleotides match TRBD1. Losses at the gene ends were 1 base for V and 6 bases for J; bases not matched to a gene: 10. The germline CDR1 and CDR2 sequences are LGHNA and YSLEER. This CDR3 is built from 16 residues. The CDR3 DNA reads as TGCGCCAGCAGCCAAGTTACACCCAGGGGGCGGGATGGCTACACCTTC. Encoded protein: CASSQVTPRGRDGYTF.

DNA of the CDR3: TGTGCCAGCAGCTTAGGTGCAGGGTTCTGGAACGAGCAGTACTTC. Its translation: CASSLGAGFWNEQYF. This chain links TRBV7-9 with TRBJ2-7; the D gene is possibly TRBD1 (5 bases). Germline V lookup: CDR1 SEHNR, CDR2 FQNEAQ (reference sequence). This CDR3 has 15 residues. Trimming left V 1 base short and J 5 bases short, with 15 bases between.

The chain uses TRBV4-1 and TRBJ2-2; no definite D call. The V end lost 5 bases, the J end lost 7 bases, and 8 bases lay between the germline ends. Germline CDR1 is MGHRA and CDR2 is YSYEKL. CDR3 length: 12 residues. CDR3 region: CASSSRFGELFF. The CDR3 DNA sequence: TGCGCCAGCAGCTCACGTTTCGGGGAGCTGTTTTTT.

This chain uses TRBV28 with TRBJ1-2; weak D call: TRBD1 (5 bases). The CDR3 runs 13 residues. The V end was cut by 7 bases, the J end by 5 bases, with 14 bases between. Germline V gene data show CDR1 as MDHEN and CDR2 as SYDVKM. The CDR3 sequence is CASNIGGWYGYTF. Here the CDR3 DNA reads TGTGCCAGCAACATCGGGGGTTGGTATGGCTACACCTTC.

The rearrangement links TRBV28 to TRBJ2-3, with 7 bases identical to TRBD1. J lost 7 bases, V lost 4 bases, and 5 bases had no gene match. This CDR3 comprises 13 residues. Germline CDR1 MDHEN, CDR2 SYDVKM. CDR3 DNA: TGTGCCAGCAGTTCAGGGACAGAGCATACGCAGTATTTT. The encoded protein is CASSSGTEHTQYF.

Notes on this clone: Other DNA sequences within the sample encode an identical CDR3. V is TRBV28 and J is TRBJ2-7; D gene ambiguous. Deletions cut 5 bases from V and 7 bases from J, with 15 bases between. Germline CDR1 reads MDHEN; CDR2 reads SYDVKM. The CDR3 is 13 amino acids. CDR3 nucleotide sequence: TGTGCCAGCAGTCTCGCTGGGCGTGGTGAGCAGTACTTC. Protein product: CASSLAGRGEQYF. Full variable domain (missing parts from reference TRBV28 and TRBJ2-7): DVKVTQSSRYLVKRTGEKVFLECVQDMDHENMFWYRQDPGLGLRLIYFSYDVKMKEKGDIPEGYSVSREKKERFSLILESASTNQTSMYLCASSLAGRGEQYFGPGTRLTVT.

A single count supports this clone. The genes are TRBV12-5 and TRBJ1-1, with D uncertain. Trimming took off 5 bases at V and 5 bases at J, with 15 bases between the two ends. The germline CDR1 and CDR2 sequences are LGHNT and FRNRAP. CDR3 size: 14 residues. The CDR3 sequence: CASGATVEWTEAFF. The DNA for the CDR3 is TGTGCTAGTGGTGCTACAGTCGAGTGGACTGAAGCTTTCTTT.

The CDR3 DNA is TGTGCCATGGGGGGACCTGGGGAGCAGTACTTC. This gives the protein CAMGGPGEQYF. This rearrangement joins TRBV7-2 to TRBJ2-7; tentative D call: TRBD2 (6 bases). CDR1 is SGHTA and CDR2 is FQGNSA in the germline V gene. Trimming cost V 10 bases and J 7 bases, with 14 bases left between them. The CDR3 spans 11 residues.

The CDR3 is CASRKTSGGPQETQYF. In DNA form, the CDR3 reads TGCGCCAGCAGAAAAACTAGCGGGGGGCCGCAAGAGACCCAGTACTTC. This rearrangement joins TRBV5-1 to TRBJ2-5; TRBD2 aligns across 12 bases. The CDR3 contains 16 residues. Trimming removed 5 bases from V and 2 bases from J; junction bases left unmatched: 7. Germline-derived CDR1 and CDR2 are SGHRS and YFSETQ.

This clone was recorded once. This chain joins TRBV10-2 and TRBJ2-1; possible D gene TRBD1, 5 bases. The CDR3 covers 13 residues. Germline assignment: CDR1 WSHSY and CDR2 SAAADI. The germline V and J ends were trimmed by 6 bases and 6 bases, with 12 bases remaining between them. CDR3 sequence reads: CASRPSGSNEQFF. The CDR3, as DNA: TGCGCCAGCAGGCCCTCAGGGTCCAATGAGCAGTTCTTC.

The CDR3: CASSQGHANTEAFF. DNA for the CDR3: TGTGCCAGCAGCCAAGGGCACGCGAACACTGAAGCTTTCTTT. This chain links TRBV3-1 (or the pseudogene TRBV3-2) with TRBJ1-1; no definite D call. The germline V gene has CDR1 LGHDT and CDR2 YNNKEL (reference sequence). V was clipped by 1 base and J by 1 base, with 7 bases between them. The CDR3 has 14 residues.

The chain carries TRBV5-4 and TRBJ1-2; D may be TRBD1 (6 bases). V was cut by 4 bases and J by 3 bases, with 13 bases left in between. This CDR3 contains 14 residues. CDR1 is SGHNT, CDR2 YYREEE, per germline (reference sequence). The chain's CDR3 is CASSPQYRDYGYTF. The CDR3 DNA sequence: TGTGCCAGCAGCCCACAATACAGGGACTATGGCTACACCTTC.